Following are 7 T cell receptor beta chains from one sample sequenced in a study of blood T cell repertoires in COVID-19. TCRdb's copy holds only in-frame clones and misses some; the assay was immunoSEQ multiplex PCR. Counted here are tens of thousands of clones, around nine tenths occurring once; the ten biggest clones make up around 9%. Sequencing was performed on peripheral blood. These TCRs come from a human donor in a cohort sampled during active COVID-19.

The V gene is TRBV9, the J gene TRBJ1-2; a weak D match, TRBD1 (6 bases). Germline V gene sequence: CDR1 SGDLS, CDR2 YYNGEE. The germline V and J ends were trimmed by 3 bases and 1 base, with 10 bases remaining between them. The CDR3 spans 14 residues. The CDR3 nucleotides read TGTGCCAGCAGCGCCACAGGGTTTAACTATGGCTACACCTTC. Protein product: CASSATGFNYGYTF.

The chain recombines TRBV7-9 with TRBJ2-1; 11 bases align to TRBD1. With V trimmed by 5 bases and J by 5 bases, 17 bases remained unmatched. This CDR3 contains 19 residues. CDR1 and CDR2 (germline): SEHNR, FQNEAQ (reference sequence). The CDR3 coding sequence is TGTGCCAGCAGCACCCGGACAGGGGGCGTCCGACCACCCAACAATGAGCAGTTCTTC. Amino acids: CASSTRTGGVRPPNNEQFF.

This sequence joins TRBV29-1 and TRBJ2-5, with TRBD1 identical over 12 bases. CDR1 SQVTM and CDR2 ANQGSEA come from the germline V gene. The CDR3 length is 14 residues. Trimming cost V 4 bases and J 4 bases; bases outside gene matches: 4. CDR3 nucleotides: TGCAGCGTTGGGGGACAGGGGGCGGGAGAGACCCAGTACTTC. Residues: CSVGGQGAGETQYF.

The chain joins TRBV7-8 to TRBJ2-7; maybe TRBD1 (6 bases). The V gene lost 4 bases and the J gene lost 6 bases, with 16 bases spanning the gap. Germline CDR1 SGHVS, CDR2 FQNEAQ. This CDR3 has 14 residues. The CDR3 DNA sequence: TGTGCCAGCAGCTCCCGCCCGGCCAGGGGCGAGCAGTACTTC. Residues: CASSSRPARGEQYF.

The chain has TRBV2 and TRBJ1-5; possible D gene TRBD1, 5 bases. CDR1 and CDR2 from the germline V gene are SNHLY and FYNNEI. Trimming stripped 5 bases from V and 3 bases from J, with 8 bases between. The CDR3 has 13 amino acids. The CDR3 is CASSWGPNQPQHF. The CDR3 DNA is TGTGCCAGCAGTTGGGGCCCCAATCAGCCCCAGCATTTT. The whole variable domain, filled in from reference TRBV2 and TRBJ1-5, reads EPEVTQTPSHQVTQMGQEVILRCVPISNHLYFYWYRQILGQKVEFLVSFYNNEISEKSEIFDDQFSVERPDGSNFTLKIRSTKLEDSAMYFCASSWGPNQPQHFGDGTRLSIL.

The rearrangement uses TRBV18 and TRBJ2-4; D is possibly TRBD2 (5 bases). The CDR3 is 18 amino acids. Between the trimmed V and J ends, which lost 4 bases and 6 bases, there was a span of 25 bases. Germline-derived CDR1 and CDR2 are KGHSH and LQKENI. This CDR3 reads CASSRTTSVGSYLNIQYF. The CDR3 nucleotides read TGTGCCAGCTCACGAACGACTTCCGTGGGGAGCTACTTAAACATTCAGTACTTC.

The chain uses TRBV15 and TRBJ2-5, with TRBD1 matching over 7 bases. Trimming took 3 bases from V and 4 from J; bases not matched to a gene: 8. The germline V gene has CDR1 LNHNV and CDR2 YYDKDF (reference sequence). This CDR3 is 15 amino acids long. The CDR3 DNA sequence: TGTGCCACCAGCAGGGTAGGGGACAGAGGAGAGACCCAGTACTTC. This gives the protein CATSRVGDRGETQYF. The full variable domain, rest sourced from reference TRBV15 and TRBJ2-5, is DAMVIQNPRYQVTQFGKPVTLSCSQTLNHNVMYWYQQKSSQAPKLLFHYYDKDFNNEADTPDNFQSRRPNTSFCFLDIRSPGLGDTAMYLCATSRVGDRGETQYFGPGTRLLVL.